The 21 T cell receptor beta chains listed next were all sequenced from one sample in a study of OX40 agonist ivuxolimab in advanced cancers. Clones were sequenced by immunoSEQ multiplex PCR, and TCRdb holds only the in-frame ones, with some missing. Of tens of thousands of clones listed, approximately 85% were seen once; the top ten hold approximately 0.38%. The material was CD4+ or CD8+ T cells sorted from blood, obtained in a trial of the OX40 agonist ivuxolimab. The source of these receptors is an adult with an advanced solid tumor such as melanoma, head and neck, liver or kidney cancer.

The CDR3 DNA reads TGTGCCAGCAGCCTCCGGACAGGGTTATCGTTGAACACCGGGGAGCTGTTTTTT. As protein: CASSLRTGLSLNTGELFF. The V gene is TRBV5-5, the J gene TRBJ2-2; TRBD1 matches at 8 bases. Germline loops: CDR1 SGHKS, CDR2 YYEKEE (reference sequence). This CDR3 has 18 residues. With 4 bases clipped from V and 1 base from J, the junction kept 12 bases outside the gene matches.

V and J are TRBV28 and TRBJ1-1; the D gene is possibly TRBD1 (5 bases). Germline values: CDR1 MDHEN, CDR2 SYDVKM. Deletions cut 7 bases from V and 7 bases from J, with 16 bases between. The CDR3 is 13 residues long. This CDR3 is CASTPQAVGEAFF. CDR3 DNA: TGTGCCAGCACTCCACAGGCTGTGGGTGAAGCTTTCTTT.

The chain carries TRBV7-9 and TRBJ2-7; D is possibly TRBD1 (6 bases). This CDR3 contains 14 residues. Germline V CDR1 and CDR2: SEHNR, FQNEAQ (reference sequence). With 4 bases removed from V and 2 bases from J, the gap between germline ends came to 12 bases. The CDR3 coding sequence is TGTGCCAGCAGCTCAACAGGGTATGCCTACGAGCAGTACGTC. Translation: CASSSTGYAYEQYV.

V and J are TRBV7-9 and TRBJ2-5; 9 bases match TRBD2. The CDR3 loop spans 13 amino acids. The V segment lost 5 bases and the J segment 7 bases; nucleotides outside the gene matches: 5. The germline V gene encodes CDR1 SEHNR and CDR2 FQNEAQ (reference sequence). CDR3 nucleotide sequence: TGTGCCAGCAGCCTGCGGGAGGGGGGGACCCAGTACTTC. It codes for CASSLREGGTQYF.

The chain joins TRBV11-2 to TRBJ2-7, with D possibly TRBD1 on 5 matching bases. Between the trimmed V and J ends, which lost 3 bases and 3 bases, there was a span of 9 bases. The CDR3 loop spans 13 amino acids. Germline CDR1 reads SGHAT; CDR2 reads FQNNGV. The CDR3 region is CASSLGPNYEQYF. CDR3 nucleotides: TGTGCCAGCAGCTTGGGGCCCAACTACGAGCAGTACTTC.

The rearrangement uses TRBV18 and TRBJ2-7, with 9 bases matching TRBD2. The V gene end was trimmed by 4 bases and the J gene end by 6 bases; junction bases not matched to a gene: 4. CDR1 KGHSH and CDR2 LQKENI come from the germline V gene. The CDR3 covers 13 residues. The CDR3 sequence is CASSQASGIEQYF. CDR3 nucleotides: TGTGCCAGCTCACAAGCTAGCGGGATCGAGCAGTACTTC.

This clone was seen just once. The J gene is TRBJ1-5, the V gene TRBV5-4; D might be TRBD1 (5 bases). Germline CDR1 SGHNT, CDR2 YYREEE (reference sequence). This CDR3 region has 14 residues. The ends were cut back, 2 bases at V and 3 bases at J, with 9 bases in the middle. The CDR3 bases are TGTGCCAGCAGCTTTTTGGGGGACAATCAGCCCCAGCATTTT. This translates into CASSFLGDNQPQHF.

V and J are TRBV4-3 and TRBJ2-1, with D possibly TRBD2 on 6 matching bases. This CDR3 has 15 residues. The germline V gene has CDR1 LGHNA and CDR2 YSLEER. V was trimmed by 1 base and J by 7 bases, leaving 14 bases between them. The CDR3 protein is CASSQGLVLGNEQFF. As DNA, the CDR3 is TGCGCCAGCAGCCAAGGACTAGTTCTGGGTAATGAGCAGTTCTTC.

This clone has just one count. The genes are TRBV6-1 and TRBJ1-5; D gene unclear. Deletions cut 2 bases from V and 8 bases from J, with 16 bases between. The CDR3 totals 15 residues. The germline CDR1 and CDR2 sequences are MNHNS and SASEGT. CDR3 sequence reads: CASSERHSREKPQHF. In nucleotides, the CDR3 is TGTGCCAGCAGTGAACGACACTCTAGAGAGAAGCCCCAGCATTTT.

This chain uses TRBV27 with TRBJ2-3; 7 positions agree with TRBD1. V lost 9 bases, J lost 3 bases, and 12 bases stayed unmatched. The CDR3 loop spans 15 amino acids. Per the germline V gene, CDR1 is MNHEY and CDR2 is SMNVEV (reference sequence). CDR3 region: CASNRDSLGTDTQYF. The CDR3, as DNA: TGTGCCAGTAACCGGGACAGCCTTGGGACAGATACGCAGTATTTT.

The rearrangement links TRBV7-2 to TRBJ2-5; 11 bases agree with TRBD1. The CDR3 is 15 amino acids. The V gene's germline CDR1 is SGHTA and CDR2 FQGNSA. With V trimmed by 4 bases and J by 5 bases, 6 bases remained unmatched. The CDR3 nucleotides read TGTGCCAGCAGCTCCGGACAGGGGGCTTGGGAGACCCAGTACTTC. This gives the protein CASSSGQGAWETQYF.

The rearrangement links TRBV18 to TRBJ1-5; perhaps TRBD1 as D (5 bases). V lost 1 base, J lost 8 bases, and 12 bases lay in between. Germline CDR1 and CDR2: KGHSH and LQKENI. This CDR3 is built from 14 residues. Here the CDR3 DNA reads TGTGCCAGCTCACCACAGTCAGGGATGGAGCCCCAGCATTTT. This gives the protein CASSPQSGMEPQHF.

CDR3 region: CASREGREPQHF. The CDR3 DNA follows: TGTGCCAGCAGGGAGGGGAGGGAGCCCCAGCATTTT. V usage is TRBV7-2 and J usage is TRBJ1-5, with TRBD1 as a possible D gene (5 bases). Trimming removed 6 bases from V and 8 bases from J, with 11 bases in between. This CDR3 has 12 amino acids. CDR1 and CDR2 (germline): SGHTA, FQGNSA.

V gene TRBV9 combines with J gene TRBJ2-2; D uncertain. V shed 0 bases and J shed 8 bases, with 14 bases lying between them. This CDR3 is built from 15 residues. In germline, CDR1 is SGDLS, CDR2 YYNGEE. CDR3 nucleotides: TGTGCCAGCAGCGTAGGGGCAGGCTCATGGGGGGAGCTGTTTTTT. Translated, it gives CASSVGAGSWGELFF.

This chain's CDR3 is CASSLDRNYGYTF. The CDR3 DNA reads as TGTGCCAGCAGCTTGGACAGGAACTATGGCTACACCTTC. V and J are TRBV5-5 and TRBJ1-2; possible D gene TRBD1, 5 bases. This CDR3 has 13 residues. Germline CDR1 and CDR2: SGHKS and YYEKEE (reference sequence). Trimming shortened V by 0 bases and J by 2 bases, and 5 bases separated the two germline ends.

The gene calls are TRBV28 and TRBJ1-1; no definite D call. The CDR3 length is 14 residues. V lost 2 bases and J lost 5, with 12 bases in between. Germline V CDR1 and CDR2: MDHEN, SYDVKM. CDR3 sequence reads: CASSLLRGRTEAFF. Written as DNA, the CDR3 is TGTGCCAGCAGTTTACTTAGAGGGAGGACTGAAGCTTTCTTT.

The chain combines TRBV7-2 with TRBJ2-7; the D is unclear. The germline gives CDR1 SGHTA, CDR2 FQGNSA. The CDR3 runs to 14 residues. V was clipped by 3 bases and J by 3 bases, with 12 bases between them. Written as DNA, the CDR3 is TGTGCCAGCAGCTTGGGCCACCAGAACTACGAGCAGTACTTC. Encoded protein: CASSLGHQNYEQYF.

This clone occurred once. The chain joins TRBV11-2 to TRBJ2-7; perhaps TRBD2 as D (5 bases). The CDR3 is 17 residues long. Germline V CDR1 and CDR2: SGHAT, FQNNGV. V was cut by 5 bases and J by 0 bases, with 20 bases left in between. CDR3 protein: CASSLSRSVAGSYEQYF. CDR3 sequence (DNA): TGTGCCAGCAGCCTAAGTCGTAGTGTGGCGGGCTCCTACGAGCAGTACTTC.

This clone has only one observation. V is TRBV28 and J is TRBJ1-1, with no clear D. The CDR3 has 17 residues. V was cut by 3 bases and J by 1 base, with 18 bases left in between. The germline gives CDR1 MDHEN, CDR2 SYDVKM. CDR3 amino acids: CASSLFTARHKNTEAFF. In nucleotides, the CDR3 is TGTGCCAGCAGTTTGTTCACGGCACGCCACAAGAACACTGAAGCTTTCTTT. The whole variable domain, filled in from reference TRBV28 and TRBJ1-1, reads DVKVTQSSRYLVKRTGEKVFLECVQDMDHENMFWYRQDPGLGLRLIYFSYDVKMKEKGDIPEGYSVSREKKERFSLILESASTNQTSMYLCASSLFTARHKNTEAFFGQGTRLTVV.

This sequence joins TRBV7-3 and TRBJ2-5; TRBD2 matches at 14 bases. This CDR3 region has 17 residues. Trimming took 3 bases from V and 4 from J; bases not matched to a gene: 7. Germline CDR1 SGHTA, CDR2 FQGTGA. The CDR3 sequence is CASSLGTSGREGETQYF. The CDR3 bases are TGTGCCAGCAGCTTGGGGACTAGCGGGAGAGAGGGAGAGACCCAGTACTTC.

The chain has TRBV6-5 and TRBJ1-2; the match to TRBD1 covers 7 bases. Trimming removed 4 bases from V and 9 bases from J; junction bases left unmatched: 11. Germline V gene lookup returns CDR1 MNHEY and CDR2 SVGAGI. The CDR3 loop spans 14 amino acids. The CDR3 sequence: CASSLTGPFSSYTF. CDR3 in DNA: TGTGCCAGCAGTTTGACAGGGCCCTTCTCTAGCTACACCTTC.